One and the same sample provided the 2 T cell receptor beta chains below, sequenced in a study of tumor-infiltrating lymphocytes in localized non-small cell lung cancer (dated by TCRdb to the early 2020s). Library preparation employed the immunoSEQ multiplex PCR assay. TCRdb took over this immuneACCESS table, retaining in-frame rearrangements with V and J assigned. Such tables are incomplete; in checked studies, under half of the missing clones stem from an unresolved V gene, and the remainder is unexplained. This sample comprises roughly 15,000 clones, 65% to 85% of them detected only once. The ten largest clones represent around a tenth of the sample. Sequenced input: uninvolved lung tissue not adjacent to the tumor. The source of these receptors is a human donor with non-small cell lung cancer.

The chain uses TRBV9 and TRBJ1-1; D is unresolved. The CDR3 has 13 residues. V was pared by 7 bases and J by 5 bases, with 15 bases between. Germline V gene data show CDR1 as SGDLS and CDR2 as YYNGEE. The CDR3 nucleotides are TGTGCCAGCGGACGGGGAAGAGAAACTGAAGCTTTCTTT. This gives the protein CASGRGRETEAFF.

The sample holds a few counts of this clone. The chain is built from TRBV9 and TRBJ1-5; 7 bases are shared with TRBD1. Germline V gene sequence: CDR1 SGDLS, CDR2 YYNGEE. V trimming: 3 bases; J trimming: 3 bases; junction bases outside the gene matches: 3. The CDR3 extends over 14 amino acids. CDR3 sequence reads: CASSGQGDNQPQHF. The CDR3 nucleotides read TGTGCCAGCAGCGGACAGGGTGACAATCAGCCCCAGCATTTT.